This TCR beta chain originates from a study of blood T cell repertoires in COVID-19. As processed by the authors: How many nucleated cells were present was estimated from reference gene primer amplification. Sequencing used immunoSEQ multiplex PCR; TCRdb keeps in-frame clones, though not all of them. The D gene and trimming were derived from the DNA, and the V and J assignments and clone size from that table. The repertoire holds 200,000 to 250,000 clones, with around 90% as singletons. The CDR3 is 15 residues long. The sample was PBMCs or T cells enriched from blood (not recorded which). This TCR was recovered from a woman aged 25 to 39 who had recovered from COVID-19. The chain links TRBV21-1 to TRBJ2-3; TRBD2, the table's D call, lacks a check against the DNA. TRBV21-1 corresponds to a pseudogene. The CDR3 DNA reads TGTGCCAGCAGCAGTGTAAGGGGGGGAACAGATACGCAGTATTTT. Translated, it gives CASSSVRGGTDTQYF.